The sequence of this T cell receptor beta chain was determined in a study of spatial heterogeneity in lung cancer. Germline CDR1 DFQATT, CDR2 SNEGSKA (reference sequence). The CDR3 contains 15 residues. V lost 5 bases, J lost 6 bases, and 21 bases lay in between. TCRdb re-analysed the 5' RACE reads in MiXCR, keeping a single row per CDR3 protein. The repertoire has around 27,000 distinct CDR3 sequences, 5% to 5.5% of them found once; the top ten carry 24%. Indicated time point: blood at routine non-recurrence follow-up after resection. The sequence came from a female donor with early-stage non-small cell lung cancer. The gene calls are TRBV20-1 and TRBJ2-3; D might be TRBD2 (6 bases). This specimen consisted of PBMCs, obtained at follow-up. The CDR3 sequence: CSALLRDWSMDTQYF. The CDR3 region has the DNA TGCAGTGCTTTACTCCGGGACTGGTCTATGGATACGCAGTATTTT.